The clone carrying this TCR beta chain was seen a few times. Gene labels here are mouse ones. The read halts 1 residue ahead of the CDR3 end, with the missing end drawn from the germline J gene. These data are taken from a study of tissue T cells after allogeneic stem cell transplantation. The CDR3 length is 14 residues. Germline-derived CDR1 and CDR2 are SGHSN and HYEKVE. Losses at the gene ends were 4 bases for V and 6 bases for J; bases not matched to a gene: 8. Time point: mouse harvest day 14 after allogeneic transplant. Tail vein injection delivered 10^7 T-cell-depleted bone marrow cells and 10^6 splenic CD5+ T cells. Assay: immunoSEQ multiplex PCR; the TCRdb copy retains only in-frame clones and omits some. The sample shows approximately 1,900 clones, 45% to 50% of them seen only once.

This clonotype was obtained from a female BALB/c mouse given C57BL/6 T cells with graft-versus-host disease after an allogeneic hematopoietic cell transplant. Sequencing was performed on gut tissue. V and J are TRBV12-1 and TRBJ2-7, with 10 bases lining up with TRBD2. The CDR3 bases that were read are TGTGCCAGCTCCCTACTGGGGGGGGAATTTGAACAGTAC. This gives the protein CASSLLGGEFEQY. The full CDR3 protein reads CASSLLGGEFEQYF.